This entry features one T cell receptor (beta chain) sequence. Its antigen is currently unknown. The entry originates in a study of OX40 agonist ivuxolimab in advanced cancers. Across the whole study: Ivuxolimab, an agonist antibody against OX40 (CD134), was given to patients.

The investigators sampled blood at baseline, at cycle 4 day 1, and at cycle 7 day 1. Method: immunoSEQ multiplex PCR; TCRdb's copy keeps in-frame clones and lacks some. The table includes about 100,000 clones, around 89% detected once. Study-wide findings and caveats: Clonal expansion from baseline to week 6 occurred in both CD4+ and CD8+ T cells.

The V end lost 6 bases, the J end lost 0 bases, and 23 bases lay between the germline ends. CDR1 is LNHDA and CDR2 is SQIVND in the germline V gene (reference sequence). The CDR3 covers 18 residues. The source material was CD4+ or CD8+ T cells sorted from blood, sampled in a trial of the OX40 agonist ivuxolimab. This chain joins TRBV19 and TRBJ1-1, with a weak D call TRBD1 (6 bases). This TCR came from an adult with an advanced solid tumor such as melanoma, head and neck, liver or kidney cancer. The CDR3 sequence is CASRFSAGALGVNTEAFF. Here the CDR3 DNA reads TGTGCCAGTAGGTTTTCGGCGGGGGCCCTTGGGGTGAACACTGAAGCTTTCTTT.